This T cell receptor (beta chain) appears in the sequencing data of a study of blood T cell repertoires in COVID-19. Across the study: Acute-phase and convalescent COVID-19 samples originated in the United States, Italy and Spain.

Source study methods: For nucleated cells, counts were estimated from reference gene primer amplification. Clones were read by immunoSEQ multiplex PCR, and TCRdb kept only the in-frame ones, dropping some. Clone size and V and J calls were adopted from that table, with D and trimming inferred from the DNA. The sample yields some 190,000 clones, around 85% seen once. Trimming stripped 6 bases from V and 5 bases from J, with 13 bases between. CDR1 and CDR2 from the germline V gene are MDHEN and SYDVKM. The CDR3 has 13 amino acids. The sequence came from a man aged 25 to 40 with acute or convalescent COVID-19. What was sequenced was peripheral blood. V usage is TRBV28 and J usage is TRBJ1-2, with D perhaps matching TRBD1 (6 bases). The CDR3 nucleotides are TGTGCCAGCAGCTTGGGAGGGGGATATGGCTACACCTTC. Translated, it gives CASSLGGGYGYTF.